The sequence of this TCR beta chain was determined in a study of identical twins. General study results and limits: Clonotypes of the beta chain that were abundant in cord blood carried fewer insertions (memory repertoires showed none).

This clonotype showed up just a few times. Its antigen is unknown. The cDNA had a unique molecular identifier and a template-switch universal primer site. TCRdb redid the calling of the 5' RACE reads with MiXCR, one entry per CDR3 protein. This table has some 190,000 distinct CDR3 sequences, roughly 15% appearing once. The CDR3 contains 15 residues. The germline gives CDR1 SNHLY, CDR2 FYNNEI. V lost 3 bases to trimming and J lost 3 bases, with 14 bases between them. The sample was also linked to a second study, of T cells expressing NK-cell markers. That paper notes: One of eight sequenced donors was HCMV-seronegative; the other seven were seropositive. For a handful of donors, the dominant NKG2C+ clonotypes made up roughly 1.0-7.0% of their CD8+ T cells.

This TCR was recovered from a woman aged 18-30 years in good health. The chain links TRBV2 to TRBJ2-5; possibly TRBD2 for D (5 bases). Sequencing was performed on CD8+ T cells sorted from blood. CDR3 sequence: CASSDERGFEETQYF. The CDR3 DNA reads as TGTGCCAGCAGTGATGAACGGGGATTCGAAGAGACCCAGTACTTC.